The 20 T cell receptor beta chains below all came from one sample that was sequenced in a study of T-cell memory formation after mild COVID-19. From the 5' RACE reads, TCRdb called clonotypes with MiXCR, one entry per CDR3 protein. The data hold tens of thousands of distinct CDR3 sequences, with 12% observed a single time. The sequenced material came from PBMCs or a T cell subset sorted from them (not recorded which). These receptors originate from a young man who had mild COVID-19 (a few samples of this study predate the infection). Cell type and time point are not known.

This clonotype was counted at least ten times. This chain links TRBV20-1 with TRBJ2-1; maybe TRBD2 (5 bases). Germline lookup yields CDR1 DFQATT and CDR2 SNEGSKA (reference sequence). V was cut by 6 bases and J by 0 bases, with 9 bases left in between. The CDR3 contains 13 residues. In DNA, the CDR3 is TGCAGTGCCACGGGATACTCCTACAATGAGCAGTTCTTC. Translating it yields CSATGYSYNEQFF.

The rearrangement uses TRBV27 and TRBJ2-5; D call uncertain. Germline CDR1 MNHEY, CDR2 SMNVEV (reference sequence). V was cut by 3 bases and J by 5 bases, with 10 bases left in between. This CDR3 is 13 amino acids long. CDR3 nucleotide sequence: TGTGCCAGCAGTTTTTCGCAGACGGAGACCCAGTACTTC. Translation: CASSFSQTETQYF.

The chain recombines TRBV19 with TRBJ1-5; D gene uncertain. Germline CDR1 LNHDA, CDR2 SQIVND (reference sequence). V was shortened by 3 bases and J by 0 bases, with 9 bases between the two germline ends. There are 15 residues in the CDR3. DNA for the CDR3: TGTGCCAGTAGTATCGGGTTAAGTAGCAATCAGCCCCAGCATTTT. This codes for CASSIGLSSNQPQHF.

This clonotype showed up just a few times. This chain links TRBV11-2 with TRBJ2-3, with TRBD2 identical over 13 bases. CDR3 length: 17 residues. Germline CDR1 SGHAT, CDR2 FQNNGV. V was pared by 1 base and J by 6 bases, with 7 bases of the junction left unmatched. For the CDR3, the DNA is TGTGCCAGCAGCTTAGGGACTAGCGGGGGCCACCGCGATACGCAGTATTTT. Its translation: CASSLGTSGGHRDTQYF.

The gene calls are TRBV27 and TRBJ2-3, with 14 nucleotides matching TRBD2. The CDR3 spans 18 residues. Trimming cost V 2 bases and J 2 bases; bases outside gene matches: 6. Germline V gene lookup returns CDR1 MNHEY and CDR2 SMNVEV (reference sequence). This CDR3 reads CASSLEGLAGGNTDTQYF. For the CDR3, the DNA is TGTGCCAGCAGTTTAGAAGGACTAGCGGGGGGTAACACAGATACGCAGTATTTT.

This clonotype has ten or more counts. The chain is built from TRBV10-2 and TRBJ2-5, with a tentative D call TRBD1 (5 bases). V shed 3 bases and J shed 5 bases, with 7 bases lying between them. Germline-derived CDR1 and CDR2 are WSHSY and SAAADI. The CDR3 runs 12 residues. The CDR3 protein is CASSEGVETQYF. CDR3 nucleotides: TGCGCCAGCAGTGAAGGGGTGGAGACCCAGTACTTC.

This clonotype was counted many times. In nucleotides, the CDR3 is TGTGCCAGCAGCCAAGTTTGGGGGGCATCCTACGAGCAGTACTTC. Translating gives CASSQVWGASYEQYF. The gene calls are TRBV4-2 and TRBJ2-7; D possibly uses TRBD1 or TRBD2 (6 bases each). Trimming took 1 base from V and 1 from J, leaving 11 bases between them. The CDR3 covers 15 residues. Per germline, CDR1 LGHNA and CDR2 YNFKEQ.

The chain carries TRBV19 and TRBJ2-1, with D maybe TRBD1 (8 bases). Trimming shortened V by 6 bases and J by 6 bases, and 18 bases separated the two germline ends. Per germline, CDR1 LNHDA and CDR2 SQIVND (reference sequence). This CDR3 is 15 amino acids long. This CDR3 reads CASRQGAAGANEQFF. The CDR3 DNA sequence: TGTGCCAGTAGGCAGGGGGCGGCGGGGGCCAATGAGCAGTTCTTC.

This clonotype has ten or more counts. This chain joins TRBV20-1 and TRBJ2-3, with TRBD1 identical over 9 bases. Germline values: CDR1 DFQATT, CDR2 SNEGSKA (reference sequence). CDR3 size: 13 residues. The ends lost 5 bases at V and 8 bases at J; junction bases unmatched: 8. The CDR3 DNA reads TGCAGTGCTCCGGACAGGGGACTCCCTACGCAGTATTTT. Translated: CSAPDRGLPTQYF.

The chain couples TRBV6-5 to TRBJ1-1; possibly TRBD1 for D (6 bases). From germline, CDR1 is MNHEY and CDR2 SVGAGI. V was pared by 6 bases and J by 2 bases, with 10 bases between. This CDR3 is 13 amino acids long. For the CDR3, the DNA is TGTGCCAGCAGAGGACAGATCAACACTGAAGCTTTCTTT. Its protein product is CASRGQINTEAFF.

Only a few counts were recorded for this clonotype. The J gene is TRBJ1-4, the V gene TRBV18; D is unclear. This CDR3 is built from 15 residues. V was shortened by 4 bases and J by 0 bases, with 9 bases between the two germline ends. The germline V gene has CDR1 KGHSH and CDR2 LQKENI. CDR3 loop: CASSLSLATNEKLFF. The CDR3 DNA reads as TGTGCCAGCTCACTCAGTCTTGCAACTAATGAAAAACTGTTTTTT.

The rearrangement joins TRBV7-2 to TRBJ1-5, with D hard to call. This CDR3 is built from 14 residues. Per the germline V gene, CDR1 is SGHTA and CDR2 is FQGNSA. Between the trimmed V and J ends, which lost 5 bases and 3 bases, there was a span of 11 bases. The CDR3 sequence: CASSPQGFNQPQHF. The CDR3, as DNA: TGTGCCAGCAGCCCCCAAGGTTTCAATCAGCCCCAGCATTTT.

This clonotype was observed a handful of times. The chain recombines TRBV18 with TRBJ2-7; D uncertain. The CDR3 runs to 15 residues. The V end was cut by 6 bases, the J end by 0 bases, with 15 bases between. Germline lookup yields CDR1 KGHSH and CDR2 LQKENI. The CDR3 nucleotides read TGTGCCAGCTCGCCTTACCCCGTGGGCTCCTACGAGCAGTACGTC. Its protein product is CASSPYPVGSYEQYV.

The chain carries TRBV20-1 and TRBJ1-2; TRBD1 is a possible D gene (5 bases). Trimming cost V 2 bases and J 5 bases, with 12 bases left between them. This CDR3 has 13 amino acids. In germline, CDR1 is DFQATT, CDR2 SNEGSKA (reference sequence). The CDR3 nucleotides read TGCAGTGCTAGATGGGCAGGGTTATATGGCTACACCTTC. This sequence encodes CSARWAGLYGYTF.

The V and J genes are TRBV7-2 and TRBJ2-7, with 8 bases aligning to TRBD1. V was pared by 5 bases and J by 3 bases, with 9 bases of the junction left unmatched. Germline V gene data show CDR1 as SGHTA and CDR2 as FQGNSA. CDR3 length: 15 amino acids. Here the CDR3 DNA reads TGTGCCAGCAGCCCGCGACAGGGGAGTTTCTACGAGCAGTACGTC. Amino acids: CASSPRQGSFYEQYV.

The chain uses TRBV28 and TRBJ1-2; possibly TRBD1 for D (6 bases). The CDR3 loop spans 14 amino acids. Between the trimmed V and J ends, which lost 6 bases and 4 bases, there was a span of 15 bases. Germline CDR1 and CDR2: MDHEN and SYDVKM. CDR3 residues: CASSLVGQFYGYTF. CDR3 coding DNA: TGTGCCAGCAGCCTCGTTGGACAGTTCTATGGCTACACCTTC.

This clonotype was seen only a few times. The chain joins TRBV30 to TRBJ2-2; maybe TRBD2 (6 bases). The length of the CDR3 is 12 residues. Germline CDR1 and CDR2: GTSNPN and SVGIG (reference sequence). Trimming stripped 3 bases from V and 8 bases from J, with 10 bases between. The CDR3 DNA sequence: TGTGCCTGGAGGAACGGGGGTGGGGAGCTGTTTTTT. Translated: CAWRNGGGELFF.

This chain connects TRBV27 to TRBJ1-5, with D tentatively TRBD1 (6 bases). The germline gives CDR1 MNHEY, CDR2 SMNVEV (reference sequence). The germline V and J ends were trimmed by 5 bases and 3 bases, with 11 bases remaining between them. The CDR3 loop spans 14 amino acids. DNA for the CDR3: TGTGCCAGCAGTCCACAGGGCCCCAATCAGCCCCAGCATTTT. Translated: CASSPQGPNQPQHF.

The CDR3 reads CSATRAGLLEQYV. The DNA for the CDR3 is TGCAGTGCCACAAGGGCGGGGCTTCTAGAGCAGTACGTC. J is TRBJ2-7 and V is TRBV20-1; tentatively, D is TRBD2 (6 bases). This CDR3 spans 13 amino acids. V was trimmed by 6 bases and J by 7 bases, leaving 19 bases between them. From germline, CDR1 is DFQATT and CDR2 SNEGSKA (reference sequence).

This clonotype was seen many times. This rearrangement joins TRBV7-2 to TRBJ2-5; D remains unclear. Germline CDR1 SGHTA, CDR2 FQGNSA. The CDR3 is made up of 12 amino acids. The V gene lost 5 bases and the J gene lost 1 base, with 5 bases spanning the gap. The CDR3 loop reads CASSPLQETQYF. CDR3 sequence (DNA): TGTGCCAGCAGCCCCCTCCAAGAGACCCAGTACTTC.